This T cell receptor (beta chain) was recorded in a study of early T cells in non-severe SARS-CoV-2 infection (dated by TCRdb to about 2021). About the full investigation: Because TCR sequencing relied on bulk RNA taken from unsorted whole blood, pairing of alpha and beta chains was not possible. Beyond this particular receptor, the publication reports: VDJdb matching was skewed toward anti-spike CD8 responses and likely underestimated virus-specific expansions by missing private and CD4 specificities.

The method was 5' RACE. The sequencer was a NextSeq 500. To correct for sequencing error and PCR bias, the TCR library protocol tagged individual cDNA molecules with unique molecular identifiers. Both TCR alpha and beta chains were sequenced, and tight co-correlation was observed between alpha and beta sequence abundances in each sample. Per the source publication's procedure: Decombinator V4 was used to annotate TCR sequences for V gene, J gene and CDR3. TCRs were defined as expanded if a significant change between any two time points was detected under a Poisson model with p below 0.0001. Abundances of TCRs were expressed as counts per million after normalisation to the total number of TCRs sequenced in each sample. MAIT TCRs were defined by TRAV1-2 paired with TRAJ12, TRAJ20 or TRAJ33, and iNKT TCRs by TRAV10 paired with TRAJ18. VDJdb, accessed 1 November 2021, was searched for CMV, EBV and SARS-CoV-2 annotated TCRs, with TCRs annotated for multiple antigens excluded. The raw public data were reprocessed by TCRdb itself: fastp quality trimming at Q25, MiXCR clonotype calling, in-frame beta chains only. Entries that share a CDR3 protein sequence are merged under the most common genes and DNA. TCRdb, not the original authors, processed these V and J calls. The table for this sample lists 66,000 or so distinct CDR3 sequences; 11% of them were counted only once. Under 2% of the sample is taken by the ten largest.

As for this clonotype: Its antigen is unknown. No clone much larger than this one lies a single base away; base qualities are absent.

The study was a case-control design nested within a healthcare worker cohort in London, UK, with weekly nasopharyngeal swab PCR tests and blood sampling. Healthcare workers were recruited between 23 and 31 March 2020, during the week of the UK lockdown, and were followed weekly for up to roughly 16 weeks. CDR1 SQVTM and CDR2 ANQGSEA were looked up in the germline V gene. V is shortened by 7 bases, J by 2 bases, and the region joining them spans 15 bases. The CDR3 goes from the cysteine to the phenylalanine over 13 residues. CDR3 DNA is the only sequence kept; it has 39 bases, read in frame from the first base.

The rearranged chain carries TRBV29-1 and TRBJ2-7; a weak D assignment points to TRBD2 (7 bases agree). The sequenced material came from whole blood. The clonotype originates from an adult who was a healthcare worker with PCR-confirmed SARS-CoV-2 infection or an uninfected control (not recorded which). This receptor has the CDR3 CSARGGQTYEQYF. The base sequence is TGCAGCGCCAGGGGAGGGCAAACCTACGAGCAGTACTTC.